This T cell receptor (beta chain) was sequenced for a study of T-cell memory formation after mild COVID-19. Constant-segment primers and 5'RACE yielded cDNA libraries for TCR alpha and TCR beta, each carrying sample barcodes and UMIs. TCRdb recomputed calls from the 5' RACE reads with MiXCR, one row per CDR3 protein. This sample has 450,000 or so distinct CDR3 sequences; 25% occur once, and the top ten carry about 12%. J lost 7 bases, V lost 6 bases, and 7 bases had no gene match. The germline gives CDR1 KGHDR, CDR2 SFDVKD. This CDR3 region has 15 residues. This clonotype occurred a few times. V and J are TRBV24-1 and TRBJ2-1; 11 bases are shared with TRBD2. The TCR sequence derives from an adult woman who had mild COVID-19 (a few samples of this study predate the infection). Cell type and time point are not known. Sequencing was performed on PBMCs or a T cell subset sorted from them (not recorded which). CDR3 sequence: CATSKGTSGRNEQFF. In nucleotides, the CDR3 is TGTGCCACCAGTAAAGGAACTAGCGGGAGAAATGAGCAGTTCTTC.